This T cell receptor (beta chain) was retrieved from a study of blood T cell repertoires in COVID-19. Study-wide context: Samples of COVID-19 (acute and convalescent) were obtained from the United States, Italy and Spain. From T cells, B-cell-depleted T cells, or PBMCs came the material, which was cDNA or gDNA.

Germline V gene lookup returns CDR1 SGHNT and CDR2 YENEEA. The CDR3 length is 12 residues. Trimming left V 6 bases short and J 6 bases short, with 11 bases between. Original analysis: Estimation of nucleated cell counts was performed using reference gene primer amplification. The protocol was immunoSEQ multiplex PCR, while the TCRdb copy is restricted to in-frame clones and leaves out a portion. V, J and clone size were drawn from that table, and D and trimming were deduced from the DNA. The table has 250,000 to 300,000 clones, 80% to 90% seen once. Sequencing input: peripheral blood. This TCR came from a woman in her seventies with acute or convalescent COVID-19. The chain has TRBV11-3 and TRBJ1-1; D possibly corresponds to TRBD1 (5 bases). The CDR3 DNA is TGTGCCAGCAGTCGCCGGGGGGCTGAAGCTTTCTTT. Encoded protein: CASSRRGAEAFF.